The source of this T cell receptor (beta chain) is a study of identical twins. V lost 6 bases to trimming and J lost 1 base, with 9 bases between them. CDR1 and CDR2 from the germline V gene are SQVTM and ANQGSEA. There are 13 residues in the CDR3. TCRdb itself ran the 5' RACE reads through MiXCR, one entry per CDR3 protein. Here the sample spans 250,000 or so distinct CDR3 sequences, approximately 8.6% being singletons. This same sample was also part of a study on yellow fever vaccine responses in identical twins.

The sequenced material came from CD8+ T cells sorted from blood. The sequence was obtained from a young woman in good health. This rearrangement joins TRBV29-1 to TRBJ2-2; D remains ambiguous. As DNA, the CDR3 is TGCAGCGTAGTCCTGGAGAACACCGGGGAGCTGTTTTTT. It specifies CSVVLENTGELFF.